The 27 T cell receptor beta chains below come from one sample, sequenced in a study of vaccination and CD4 T cells after COVID-19. Oncomine TCR Beta short-read sequencing was applied to DNA from cultured CD4+ T cells. Via MiXCR, TCRdb re-called the PCR reads, giving one row per CDR3 protein. Of about 16,000 distinct CDR3 sequences in the sample, roughly three fifths were seen once. Noted treatment: approximately nine-day PBMC culture with coronavirus spike peptide pools or control peptides (ViraFEST assay). Which antigens these TCRs recognize remains unknown. Material: CD4+ T cells from blood, cultured in vitro. The receptor source for this set is a human donor who had recovered from COVID-19.

The chain employs TRBV29-1 and TRBJ1-2, with 7 bases lining up with TRBD1. Trimming at V came to 6 bases and at J to 7 bases, leaving 11 bases not matched to a gene. The CDR3 covers 13 residues. Germline V gives CDR1 SQVTM, CDR2 ANQGSEA. The CDR3 bases are TGCAGCGTCCCCGACAGGGACCAAGGTGGCTACACCTTC. Its protein is CSVPDRDQGGYTF.

The chain uses TRBV19 and TRBJ1-5, with 8 bases lining up with TRBD1. Germline CDR1 and CDR2: LNHDA and SQIVND (reference sequence). The CDR3 totals 16 residues. The V segment lost 5 bases and the J segment 2 bases; nucleotides outside the gene matches: 8. In DNA form, the CDR3 reads TGTGCCAGTAGTCCCCGGACAGGGTACGGCAATCAGCCCCAGCATTTT. Its translation: CASSPRTGYGNQPQHF.

V and J are TRBV28 and TRBJ1-6, with TRBD1 as a possible D gene (5 bases). Germline assignment: CDR1 MDHEN and CDR2 SYDVKM. Between the trimmed V and J ends, which lost 7 bases and 0 bases, there was a span of 13 bases. The length of the CDR3 is 16 residues. As DNA, the CDR3 is TGTGCCAGCACCCTCATGGGGGTCTCCTATAATTCACCCCTCCACTTT. It specifies CASTLMGVSYNSPLHF.

This clonotype was picked up one time. V gene TRBV20-1 combines with J gene TRBJ2-3; the match to TRBD2 covers 7 bases. CDR3 length: 14 amino acids. Germline V gene sequence: CDR1 DFQATT, CDR2 SNEGSKA (reference sequence). V lost 4 bases to trimming and J lost 1 base; unmatched junction nucleotides: 5. CDR3 coding DNA: TGCAGTGCTAAAAGGGGAGGGCGCACAGATACGCAGTATTTT. Encoded protein: CSAKRGGRTDTQYF.

The chain couples TRBV19 to TRBJ2-7; a weak D match, TRBD2 (6 bases). Germline CDR1 LNHDA, CDR2 SQIVND (reference sequence). V gave up 6 bases and J gave up 6 bases, with 30 bases separating them. CDR3 length: 18 residues. CDR3: CASSRRSPSGLQNGEQYF. In nucleotides, the CDR3 is TGTGCCAGTAGCCGACGCTCCCCTTCGGGACTCCAGAACGGCGAGCAGTACTTC. Full variable domain (outside the CDR3, taken from reference TRBV19 and TRBJ2-7): DGGITQSPKYLFRKEGQNVTLSCEQNLNHDAMYWYRQDPGQGLRLIYYSQIVNDFQKGDIAEGYSVSREKKESFPLTVTSAQKNPTAFYLCASSRRSPSGLQNGEQYFGPGTRLTVT.

The genes are TRBV20-1 and TRBJ2-7; perhaps TRBD2 as D (5 bases). The ends were cut back, 6 bases at V and 5 bases at J, with 23 bases in the middle. Looked up from germline, CDR1 is DFQATT and CDR2 is SNEGSKA (reference sequence). This CDR3 has 15 residues. The CDR3 loop reads CSARTPFRGLDEQYF. As DNA, the CDR3 is TGCAGTGCCAGAACCCCATTCAGAGGGTTAGACGAGCAGTACTTC.

This chain links TRBV2 with TRBJ1-4; D not certain. Germline V gene data show CDR1 as SNHLY and CDR2 as FYNNEI. V lost 4 bases, J lost 7 bases, and 16 bases lay in between. This CDR3 spans 15 amino acids. The CDR3 protein is CASSGVERIGEKLFF. The CDR3 nucleotides read TGTGCCAGCAGTGGGGTGGAGAGGATTGGTGAAAAACTGTTTTTT.

This clonotype was seen only a few times. V and J are TRBV2 and TRBJ1-5; D gene uncertain. V dropped 1 base and J dropped 0 bases, with 7 bases sitting between them. The CDR3 length is 15 residues. CDR1 SNHLY and CDR2 FYNNEI come from the germline V gene. This CDR3 is CASSEEVYSNQPQHF. CDR3 bases: TGTGCCAGCAGTGAAGAAGTTTATAGCAATCAGCCCCAGCATTTT. The variable domain in full, with the rest retrieved from reference TRBV2 and TRBJ1-5, is EPEVTQTPSHQVTQMGQEVILRCVPISNHLYFYWYRQILGQKVEFLVSFYNNEISEKSEIFDDQFSVERPDGSNFTLKIRSTKLEDSAMYFCASSEEVYSNQPQHFGDGTRLSIL.

The count of this clonotype is one. The chain joins TRBV7-9 to TRBJ1-1, with a weak D call TRBD1 (5 bases). The V and J ends lost 2 bases and 6 bases respectively, with 13 bases between them. Germline CDR1 and CDR2: SEHNR and FQNEAQ (reference sequence). The CDR3 loop spans 14 amino acids. CDR3 loop: CASSLMGGNAEAFF. The CDR3 bases are TGTGCCAGCAGCTTAATGGGGGGAAACGCTGAAGCTTTCTTT.

The chain employs TRBV11-2 and TRBJ2-1, with 7 bases fitting TRBD2. Germline-derived CDR1 and CDR2 are SGHAT and FQNNGV. J was trimmed by 10 bases and V by 2 bases; bases with no gene match: 11. The CDR3 extends over 15 amino acids. In nucleotides, the CDR3 is TGTGCCAGCAGCTTAAGTCTAAGCGGGGAGTTGGAGCAGTTCTTC. Translating gives CASSLSLSGELEQFF.

This sequence joins TRBV5-1 and TRBJ2-3; 8 bases are shared with TRBD2. V lost 7 bases to trimming and J lost 3 bases; unmatched junction nucleotides: 7. CDR3 length: 14 amino acids. Germline CDR1 SGHRS, CDR2 YFSETQ. CDR3 sequence: CASASGGGTDTQYF. In DNA, the CDR3 is TGCGCCAGCGCAAGCGGGGGAGGGACAGATACGCAGTATTTT.

This chain uses TRBV20-1 with TRBJ2-1; possibly TRBD1 or TRBD2 for D (6 bases each). Trimming left V 0 bases short and J 2 bases short, with 17 bases between. The CDR3 has 17 amino acids. Germline CDR1 is DFQATT and CDR2 is SNEGSKA (reference sequence). The CDR3 DNA reads TGCAGTGCTAGAGATCTTAGTGGGGGGCCTACCTACAATGAGCAGTTCTTC. This translates into CSARDLSGGPTYNEQFF.

In its sample, this clonotype was seen once. This rearrangement joins TRBV6-1 to TRBJ2-5, with D unclear. The ends were cut back, 6 bases at V and 4 bases at J, with 9 bases in the middle. The CDR3 spans 12 residues. Germline V CDR1 and CDR2: MNHNS, SASEGT. CDR3 protein: CASSPRTETQYF. The CDR3 DNA sequence: TGTGCCAGCAGCCCCAGGACAGAGACCCAGTACTTC.

This clonotype was detected only a few times. The V and J genes are TRBV20-1 and TRBJ1-5, with TRBD1 matching over 9 bases. Unmatched junction bases numbered 7, after V lost 6 bases and J lost 4 bases. This CDR3 comprises 14 residues. Germline CDR1 reads DFQATT; CDR2 reads SNEGSKA (reference sequence). The CDR3 region has the DNA TGCAGTGCCCGTCCCGGGACAGGGAATCAGCCCCAGCATTTT. It is translated as CSARPGTGNQPQHF.

This sequence joins TRBV7-9 and TRBJ2-1; D perhaps matches TRBD2 (6 bases). The CDR3 covers 16 residues. V was cut by 4 bases and J by 5 bases, with 18 bases left in between. In germline, CDR1 is SEHNR, CDR2 FQNEAQ (reference sequence). The CDR3 region is CASSSAGGVVDNEQFF. The CDR3, as DNA: TGTGCCAGCAGCTCCGCCGGCGGGGTCGTCGACAATGAGCAGTTCTTC.

This clonotype has only a few counts. CDR3 coding DNA: TGTGCCAGCCCGAATTCACCCCTCCACTTT. Translated: CASPNSPLHF. V is TRBV27 and J is TRBJ1-6; D is ambiguous. The CDR3 is 10 residues long. V lost 8 bases, J lost 7 bases, and 3 bases lay in between. Germline V gene sequence: CDR1 MNHEY, CDR2 SMNVEV (reference sequence).

This clonotype was counted between two and nine times. J is TRBJ2-3 and V is TRBV7-9; TRBD1 might be the D (5 bases). CDR3 length: 13 residues. Trimming removed 1 base from V and 3 bases from J, with 5 bases in between. Germline loops: CDR1 SEHNR, CDR2 FQNEAQ (reference sequence). DNA for the CDR3: TGTGCCAGCAGCTTAGAGGGGACAGATACGCAGTATTTT. Encoded protein: CASSLEGTDTQYF.

V usage is TRBV28 and J usage is TRBJ2-7; 9 bases align to TRBD1. V lost 6 bases to trimming and J lost 4 bases; unmatched junction nucleotides: 7. CDR1 MDHEN and CDR2 SYDVKM come from the germline V gene. The CDR3 is 14 residues long. CDR3 in DNA: TGTGCCAGCAGGCCCGGACAGGGGTGGTACGAGCAGTACTTC. Its protein is CASRPGQGWYEQYF.

This clonotype was detected a few times. The chain recombines TRBV20-1 with TRBJ2-7, with D hard to call. Germline loops: CDR1 DFQATT, CDR2 SNEGSKA (reference sequence). Deletions cut 3 bases from V and 2 bases from J, with 11 bases between. The CDR3 is 13 residues long. The CDR3 DNA reads TGCAGTGCTAGGATCGGCCTCACCTACGAGCAGTACTTC. Protein: CSARIGLTYEQYF.

This clonotype is large by share. The chain is built from TRBV7-2 and TRBJ1-5; D unclear. Germline CDR1 reads SGHTA; CDR2 reads FQGNSA. This CDR3 contains 12 residues. V dropped 5 bases and J dropped 3 bases, with 5 bases sitting between them. The CDR3 is CASSVYNQPQHF. The CDR3 DNA reads TGTGCCAGCAGCGTCTACAATCAGCCCCAGCATTTT. The whole variable domain, filled in from reference TRBV7-2 and TRBJ1-5, reads GAGVSQSPSNKVTEKGKDVELRCDPISGHTALYWYRQSLGQGLEFLIYFQGNSAPDKSGLPSDRFSAERTGGSVSTLTIQRTQQEDSAVYLCASSVYNQPQHFGDGTRLSIL.

The V call is TRBV10-3, the J call TRBJ2-1, with TRBD2 identical over 10 bases. This CDR3 is built from 13 residues. The V and J ends lost 11 bases and 8 bases, in that order; junction bases with no gene match: 9. Germline CDR1 and CDR2: ENHRY and SYGVKD. The CDR3 sequence is CALGPAGGDEQFF. In nucleotides, the CDR3 is TGTGCCCTAGGGCCAGCGGGGGGGGATGAGCAGTTCTTC.

V and J are TRBV19 and TRBJ1-1; D remains ambiguous. This CDR3 comprises 17 residues. The V end was cut by 1 base, the J end by 1 base, with 16 bases between. Germline lookup yields CDR1 LNHDA and CDR2 SQIVND (reference sequence). CDR3 amino acids: CASSIGLTVVGNTEAFF. The DNA of the CDR3 is TGTGCCAGTAGTATAGGGTTGACGGTTGTTGGGAACACTGAAGCTTTCTTT.

The V gene is TRBV20-1, the J gene TRBJ2-7, with 11 nucleotides matching TRBD2. CDR1 DFQATT and CDR2 SNEGSKA come from the germline V gene (reference sequence). Germline trimming cut 2 bases from V and 2 bases from J; bases unmatched to any gene: 5. CDR3 length equals 15 residues. The CDR3 nucleotides are TGCAGTGCTAGAACTAGCGGGAGCCTTACCTACGAGCAGTACTTC. This codes for CSARTSGSLTYEQYF.

This clonotype was found a few times. The gene calls are TRBV6-1 and TRBJ2-3; TRBD1 might be the D (6 bases). The germline V and J ends were trimmed by 6 bases and 2 bases, with 18 bases remaining between them. The CDR3 consists of 16 residues. CDR1 is MNHNS and CDR2 is SASEGT in the germline V gene. The CDR3 DNA reads as TGTGCCAGCAGGACCTGGGGACATAGGGTCACAGATACGCAGTATTTT. This encodes CASRTWGHRVTDTQYF.

This clonotype was counted a few times. J is TRBJ1-1 and V is TRBV19; D ambiguous. The CDR3 sequence is 16 residues long. Germline V gene lookup returns CDR1 LNHDA and CDR2 SQIVND (reference sequence). V was clipped by 2 bases and J by 4 bases, with 17 bases between them. CDR3 nucleotides: TGTGCCAGTAGTATAAGCTCCGTAGGGCCAGGCACTGAAGCTTTCTTT. Amino acids: CASSISSVGPGTEAFF.

The chain uses TRBV2 and TRBJ2-7, with a tentative D call TRBD1 (6 bases). Trimming took 6 bases from V and 0 from J, leaving 9 bases between them. CDR1 is SNHLY and CDR2 is FYNNEI in the germline V gene. This CDR3 region has 13 residues. Here the CDR3 reads CASRTGFSYEQYF. The CDR3 bases are TGTGCCAGCAGAACAGGGTTCTCCTACGAGCAGTACTTC. Filled out from reference TRBV2 and TRBJ2-7, the complete variable domain reads EPEVTQTPSHQVTQMGQEVILRCVPISNHLYFYWYRQILGQKVEFLVSFYNNEISEKSEIFDDQFSVERPDGSNFTLKIRSTKLEDSAMYFCASRTGFSYEQYFGPGTRLTVT.

This clonotype was found a few times. The rearrangement uses TRBV28 and TRBJ1-2; tentatively, D is TRBD1 (6 bases). Trimming shortened V by 5 bases and J by 7 bases, and 17 bases separated the two germline ends. Germline lookup yields CDR1 MDHEN and CDR2 SYDVKM. The length of the CDR3 is 14 residues. CDR3 nucleotides: TGTGCCAGCAGTACCTGGGGGGGCTCTTCTGGCTACACCTTC. Translated, it gives CASSTWGGSSGYTF.